The rows below give T cell receptor beta chains drawn from one sample of a study of CD8+CD57+ T cells in acquired aplastic anemia. One entry per CDR3 protein results from TCRdb running MiXCR on the reads. The sample shows approximately 150,000 distinct CDR3 sequences, about 45% of them seen only once. The sequencing sample was made of sorted CD4+, CD8+, or CD8+CD57+ T cells (not recorded which) from PBMCs. The receptors derive from a human donor with aplastic anemia. CDR3s include the opening cysteine and the closing phenylalanine or tryptophan. D genes are given only for firm matches. The size of a clone is reported for some rows only, either as once, few or many, or as a class for expanded clones.

d_gene: TRBD1
abundance: .
j_gene: TRBJ1-6
v_gene: TRBV2
CDR3aa: CASKPDRDNSPLHF
CDR3nt: TGTGCCAGCAAGCCCGACAGGGATAATTCACCCCTCCACTTT

d_gene: TRBD2
abundance: many
j_gene: TRBJ2-3
v_gene: TRBV5-4
CDR3aa: CASSLLGSTSGGADTQYF
CDR3nt: TGTGCCAGCAGCTTGTTGGGATCGACTAGCGGGGGTGCGGATACGCAGTATTTT

d_gene: .
abundance: many
j_gene: TRBJ1-1
v_gene: TRBV11-2
CDR3aa: CASSLVRDLNTEAFF
CDR3nt: TGTGCCAGCAGCTTAGTGAGGGACCTGAACACTGAAGCTTTCTTT

d_gene: .
abundance: .
j_gene: TRBJ2-1
v_gene: TRBV25-1
CDR3aa: CASSSRRGIYNEQFF
CDR3nt: TGTGCCAGCAGCTCCAGACGGGGAATCTACAATGAGCAGTTCTTC

d_gene: TRBD1
abundance: many
j_gene: TRBJ1-2
v_gene: TRBV29-1
CDR3aa: CSVEPTGGANGYTF
CDR3nt: TGCAGCGTTGAACCGACAGGGGGCGCCAATGGCTACACCTTC

d_gene: .
abundance: .
j_gene: TRBJ2-3
v_gene: TRBV7-3
CDR3aa: CASSLIPTHSTDTQYF
CDR3nt: TGTGCCAGCAGCTTAATTCCAACACATAGCACAGATACGCAGTATTTT

d_gene: .
abundance: many
j_gene: TRBJ2-3
v_gene: TRBV11-2
CDR3aa: CASSPGRRGYSTDTQYF
CDR3nt: TGTGCCAGCAGCCCAGGCAGGAGGGGATATAGCACAGATACGCAGTATTTT

d_gene: .
abundance: .
j_gene: TRBJ2-7
v_gene: TRBV25-1
CDR3aa: CASSDNRAYEQYF
CDR3nt: TGTGCCAGCAGTGACAACAGGGCTTACGAGCAGTACTTC

d_gene: TRBD1
abundance: many
j_gene: TRBJ2-5
v_gene: TRBV7-2
CDR3aa: CASSSDRVETQYF
CDR3nt: TGTGCCAGCAGCTCGGACAGGGTTGAGACCCAGTACTTC

d_gene: TRBD1
abundance: .
j_gene: TRBJ1-2
v_gene: TRBV12-3/TRBV12-4
CDR3aa: CASSLKLRDRGPNYGYTF
CDR3nt: TGTGCCAGCAGTTTAAAGTTGAGGGACAGGGGACCTAACTATGGCTACACCTTC

d_gene: TRBD2
abundance: many
j_gene: TRBJ2-3
v_gene: TRBV5-1
CDR3aa: CASSLARGGPVDTQYF
CDR3nt: TGCGCCAGCAGCTTAGCGCGGGGGGGCCCTGTAGATACGCAGTATTTT

d_gene: TRBD1
abundance: .
j_gene: TRBJ1-4
v_gene: TRBV5-1
CDR3aa: CASSPSGTDNEKLFF
CDR3nt: TGCGCCAGCAGCCCCTCCGGGACAGATAATGAAAAACTGTTTTTT

d_gene: .
abundance: many
j_gene: TRBJ1-3
v_gene: TRBV7-2
CDR3aa: CASSLEWGNTIYF
CDR3nt: TGTGCCAGCAGCTTAGAATGGGGAAACACCATATATTTT

d_gene: .
abundance: .
j_gene: TRBJ1-2
v_gene: TRBV19
CDR3aa: CASSSRDNNYGYTF
CDR3nt: TGTGCCAGTAGTTCCCGGGACAATAACTATGGCTACACCTTC

d_gene: TRBD1
abundance: .
j_gene: TRBJ1-6
v_gene: TRBV2
CDR3aa: CASSRQGDSPLHF
CDR3nt: TGTGCCAGCAGCCGACAGGGAGATTCACCCCTCCACTTT

d_gene: .
abundance: many
j_gene: TRBJ1-4
v_gene: TRBV9
CDR3aa: CASSLIPNEKLFF
CDR3nt: TGTGCCAGCAGCCTTATCCCAAATGAAAAACTGTTTTTT

d_gene: .
abundance: many
j_gene: TRBJ1-2
v_gene: TRBV20-1
CDR3aa: CSAKEGLGGYTF
CDR3nt: TGCAGTGCCAAAGAGGGGTTAGGGGGCTACACCTTC

d_gene: TRBD2
abundance: .
j_gene: TRBJ2-7
v_gene: TRBV24-1
CDR3aa: CATSSSGGHEQYF
CDR3nt: TGTGCCACCAGTAGCTCGGGAGGACACGAGCAGTACTTC

d_gene: TRBD2
abundance: few
j_gene: TRBJ2-1
v_gene: TRBV6-2/TRBV6-3
CDR3aa: CASSYHLAGGGEQFF
CDR3nt: TGTGCCAGCAGTTATCATCTAGCGGGAGGCGGTGAGCAGTTCTTC

d_gene: TRBD1
abundance: .
j_gene: TRBJ2-7
v_gene: TRBV7-6
CDR3aa: CASRPTGAYEQYF
CDR3nt: TGTGCCAGCAGGCCTACAGGGGCCTACGAGCAGTACTTC

d_gene: TRBD1
abundance: many
j_gene: TRBJ2-1
v_gene: TRBV6-5
CDR3aa: CASSYPGTGNEQFF
CDR3nt: TGTGCCAGCAGTTATCCCGGGACAGGGAATGAGCAGTTCTTC

d_gene: TRBD1
abundance: few
j_gene: TRBJ1-4
v_gene: TRBV10-3
CDR3aa: CAISEADRGANEKLFF
CDR3nt: TGTGCCATCAGTGAGGCCGACAGGGGGGCAAATGAAAAACTGTTTTTT

d_gene: .
abundance: .
j_gene: TRBJ2-2
v_gene: TRBV15
CDR3aa: CATGLNTGELFF
CDR3nt: TGTGCCACCGGTCTTAACACCGGGGAGCTGTTTTTT

d_gene: .
abundance: many
j_gene: TRBJ1-2
v_gene: TRBV5-5
CDR3aa: CASSFGGHDYGYTF
CDR3nt: TGTGCCAGCAGCTTCGGGGGACACGACTATGGCTACACCTTC

d_gene: .
abundance: many
j_gene: TRBJ1-1
v_gene: TRBV12-3/TRBV12-4
CDR3aa: CASMREMNTEAFF
CDR3nt: TGTGCCAGCATGAGGGAGATGAACACTGAAGCTTTCTTT

d_gene: .
abundance: many
j_gene: TRBJ1-5
v_gene: TRBV20-1
CDR3aa: CSARDFDNQPQHF
CDR3nt: TGCAGTGCTAGAGATTTCGATAATCAGCCCCAGCATTTT

d_gene: .
abundance: .
j_gene: TRBJ2-1
v_gene: TRBV10-2
CDR3aa: CASSATVSEQFF
CDR3nt: TGCGCCAGCAGTGCGACAGTCTCTGAGCAGTTCTTC

d_gene: .
abundance: many
j_gene: TRBJ1-1
v_gene: TRBV6-1
CDR3aa: CASSDIGNTEAFF
CDR3nt: TGTGCCAGCAGTGATATCGGGAACACTGAAGCTTTCTTT

d_gene: .
abundance: many
j_gene: TRBJ1-2
v_gene: TRBV5-5
CDR3aa: CASSLSENYGYTF
CDR3nt: TGTGCCAGCAGCTTGTCAGAAAACTATGGCTACACCTTC

d_gene: .
abundance: many
j_gene: TRBJ1-1
v_gene: TRBV6-5
CDR3aa: CASSYSTANTEAFF
CDR3nt: TGTGCCAGCAGTTACTCGACCGCGAACACTGAAGCTTTCTTT

d_gene: .
abundance: .
j_gene: TRBJ1-2
v_gene: TRBV6-1
CDR3aa: CASTGPARHYGYTF
CDR3nt: TGTGCCAGCACCGGGCCGGCGAGACACTATGGCTACACCTTC

d_gene: .
abundance: .
j_gene: TRBJ1-6
v_gene: TRBV3-1
CDR3aa: CASSQVRYNSPLHF
CDR3nt: TGTGCCAGCAGCCAAGTGAGATATAATTCACCCCTCCACTTT

d_gene: TRBD1
abundance: .
j_gene: TRBJ2-5
v_gene: TRBV24-1
CDR3aa: CATGTGMGETQYF
CDR3nt: TGTGCCACCGGGACAGGGATGGGTGAGACCCAGTACTTC

d_gene: TRBD1
abundance: .
j_gene: TRBJ1-6
v_gene: TRBV7-6
CDR3aa: CASSRTGYNSPLHF
CDR3nt: TGTGCCAGCAGTCGGACAGGCTATAATTCACCCCTCCACTTT

d_gene: .
abundance: many
j_gene: TRBJ2-5
v_gene: TRBV14
CDR3aa: CASSRPGRQETQYF
CDR3nt: TGTGCCAGCAGCCGGCCGGGAAGGCAAGAGACCCAGTACTTC

d_gene: .
abundance: .
j_gene: TRBJ1-2
v_gene: TRBV2
CDR3aa: CASSEGFQGGYTF
CDR3nt: TGTGCCAGCAGTGAAGGTTTTCAGGGGGGCTACACCTTC

d_gene: .
abundance: .
j_gene: TRBJ2-7
v_gene: TRBV2
CDR3aa: CASSAGASRYGEQYF
CDR3nt: TGTGCCAGCAGTGCCGGAGCTAGCCGGTATGGCGAGCAGTACTTC